This T cell receptor (beta chain) was identified during a study of radiation and T cells in renal cell carcinoma. The time point was: blood 2 weeks post-SBRT. Described treatment: 15 Gy SBRT to primary tumor, nephrectomy 4 weeks later. The tumor was a clear cell renal cell carcinoma. Generated by immunoSEQ multiplex PCR, the TCRdb table keeps only in-frame clones and is missing some. The profile shows 45,000 to 55,000 clones, 75% to 85% of them singletons. The CDR3 spans 11 residues. CDR1 is MNHNS, CDR2 SASEGT, per germline. Trimming shortened V by 3 bases and J by 2 bases, and 1 base separated the two germline ends. This clone has just a few counts. Its antigen is as yet unknown. The same CDR3 can be traced to other DNA sequences in this sample. The study's findings and limits: From baseline, blood top tumor clonotypes peaked at 2 weeks post-radiation.

The gene calls are TRBV6-1 and TRBJ1-2; D is uncertain. The sample in question was blood, obtained from a patient whose treatment included radiotherapy and nephrectomy. The TCR originated in a woman in her 70s with renal cell carcinoma. The CDR3 DNA sequence: TGTGCCAGCAGTGACAACTATGGCTACACCTTC. It specifies CASSDNYGYTF.